This record looks at one T cell receptor (beta chain) sequence and its context. Generated by immunoSEQ multiplex PCR, the TCRdb table keeps only in-frame clones and is missing some. The repertoire holds 330,000 or so clones, with 92% as singletons. The data are from a study of blood T cell repertoires in COVID-19. Germline V gives CDR1 SEHNR, CDR2 FQNEAQ (reference sequence). CDR3 size: 13 residues. The V gene lost 0 bases and the J gene lost 12 bases, with 12 bases spanning the gap. This receptor was obtained from a woman aged 25 to 45 who had recovered from COVID-19. V and J are TRBV7-9 and TRBJ1-5; the D gene is possibly TRBD1 (5 bases). The sample comprised PBMCs or T cells enriched from blood (not recorded which). For the CDR3, the DNA is TGTGCCAGCAGCTTAGCCACAGGAGACGACCAGCATTTT. This gives the protein CASSLATGDDQHF.